These 29 T cell receptor beta chains were sequenced from one sample in a study of blood T cells in healthy people across ages. It was with a sample-barcoded 5' primer and a J-beta primer mix that a second PCR of roughly 7 to 12 cycles was run. From the 5' RACE reads, TCRdb called clonotypes with MiXCR, one entry per CDR3 protein. The sample holds around 870,000 distinct CDR3 sequences, 29% seen once. The sequencing input was blood. These receptor sequences come from a woman older than 75 in good health.

Many counts were recorded for this clonotype. The rearrangement uses TRBV20-1 and TRBJ1-5; TRBD1 is a possible D gene (5 bases). CDR3 length equals 13 residues. Germline CDR1 reads DFQATT; CDR2 reads SNEGSKA (reference sequence). CDR3 DNA sequence: TGCAGGACCGGAGGGGCTAGCAATCAGCCCCAGCATTTT. As protein: CRTGGASNQPQHF.

This chain links TRBV30 with TRBJ1-1, with D tentatively TRBD1 (5 bases). The germline V and J ends were trimmed by 0 bases and 1 base, with 9 bases remaining between them. The CDR3 is 14 amino acids. Germline V gene lookup returns CDR1 GTSNPN and CDR2 SVGIG (reference sequence). DNA of the CDR3: TGTGCCTGGAGTGTACGAAGGGGGAACACTGAAGCTTTCTTT. Residues: CAWSVRRGNTEAFF. Based on the CDR3 plus reference TRBV30 and TRBJ1-1, the full variable domain is SQTIHQWPATLVQPVGSPLSLECTVEGTSNPNLYWYRQAAGRGLQLLFYSVGIGQISSEVPQNLSASRPQDRQFILSSKKLLLSDSGFYLCAWSVRRGNTEAFFGQGTRLTVV.

This clonotype came up many times. This rearrangement joins TRBV15 to TRBJ2-6; 12 bases line up with TRBD1. The V segment lost 2 bases and the J segment 4 bases; nucleotides outside the gene matches: 6. Germline CDR1 LNHNV, CDR2 YYDKDF (reference sequence). The CDR3 is 18 residues long. In nucleotides, the CDR3 is TGTGCCACCAGCAGACCGGGACAGGGGGCAGGCGGGGCCAACGTCCTGACTTTC. It translates to CATSRPGQGAGGANVLTF.

V usage is TRBV20-1 and J usage is TRBJ2-1; 14 bases fit TRBD2. The CDR3 covers 18 residues. V trimming: 3 bases; J trimming: 9 bases; junction bases outside the gene matches: 16. Germline CDR1 and CDR2: DFQATT and SNEGSKA (reference sequence). The CDR3 sequence is CSASPPPGGTSGGGEQFF. Here the CDR3 DNA reads TGCAGTGCTAGTCCCCCTCCCGGCGGGACTAGCGGGGGAGGTGAGCAGTTCTTC.

This clonotype came up many times. The V and J genes are TRBV12-3 or TRBV12-4 and TRBJ1-2, with TRBD1 as a possible D gene (5 bases). This CDR3 has 12 amino acids. V gave up 8 bases and J gave up 7 bases, with 14 bases separating them. The CDR3 bases are TGTGCCAGCCCAAAGCCGGGGGGTGGCTACACCTTC. It encodes CASPKPGGGYTF.

This clonotype showed up just a few times. A much larger clone lies a single base off, so this may be a read error. The CDR3 region has the DNA TGTGCCAGCAGCTTAGCAGCGGGGAGGAATAACAATGAGCAGTACTTC. This gives the protein CASSLAAGRNNNEQYF. The chain recombines TRBV7-9 with TRBJ2-7; 7 bases map to TRBD2. With V trimmed by 0 bases and J by 7 bases, 12 bases remained unmatched. The CDR3 has 16 residues. Germline CDR1 SEHNR, CDR2 FQNEAQ (reference sequence).

The gene calls are TRBV7-2 and TRBJ2-3; 16 positions match TRBD2. The CDR3 contains 18 residues. CDR1 SGHTA and CDR2 FQGNSA come from the germline V gene. V was clipped by 6 bases and J by 8 bases; unmatched bases: 14. The CDR3 region has the DNA TGTGCCAGCAGTCGTCCCGGGACTAGCGGGGGGGCGATGAGTACGCAGTATTTT. It yields the protein CASSRPGTSGGAMSTQYF.

The rearrangement links TRBV6-1 to TRBJ1-1, with D possibly being TRBD1 (6 bases). Germline CDR1 and CDR2: MNHNS and SASEGT. Trimming left V 6 bases short and J 5 bases short, with 13 bases between. The CDR3 spans 13 residues. CDR3 sequence (DNA): TGTGCCAGCAGGACTAACAGGGTTACTGAAGCTTTCTTT. Its translation is CASRTNRVTEAFF.

The chain couples TRBV14 to TRBJ1-6; TRBD1 aligns across 8 bases. CDR1 SGHDN and CDR2 FVKESK come from the germline V gene. This CDR3 has 16 amino acids. V lost 3 bases, J lost 3 bases, and 4 bases stayed unmatched. The CDR3 nucleotides are TGTGCCAGCAGCCAGATAGACAGGGGCTATAATTCACCCCTCCACTTT. As protein: CASSQIDRGYNSPLHF.

A word on this clonotype: A much larger clone is a single base away; this may be a read error. Without the conserved terminal phenylalanine or tryptophan, this CDR3 likely stems from a read error. This rearrangement joins TRBV15 to TRBJ1-6, with D uncertain. Germline V CDR1 and CDR2: LNHNV, YYDKDF (reference sequence). This CDR3 region has 13 residues. CDR3 region: CATSRGEDSPLHC. As DNA, the CDR3 is TGTGCCACCAGTAGAGGTGAGGATTCACCCCTCCACTGT.

This clonotype was counted ten times or more. The chain is built from TRBV29-1 and TRBJ2-5; no definite D call. V was shortened by 0 bases and J by 5 bases, with 19 bases between the two germline ends. CDR1 and CDR2 from the germline V gene are SQVTM and ANQGSEA. The CDR3 length is 16 residues. Here the CDR3 reads CSVEDRNSQNIETQYF. CDR3 bases: TGCAGCGTTGAAGATCGGAACAGCCAAAATATCGAGACCCAGTACTTC.

This clonotype showed up many times. The chain has TRBV6-2 or TRBV6-3 and TRBJ2-1, with a weak D call TRBD2 (6 bases). From germline, CDR1 is MNHEY and CDR2 SVGEGT. CDR3 length equals 15 residues. V shed 2 bases and J shed 6 bases, with 14 bases lying between them. The CDR3 DNA sequence: TGTGCCAGCAGTTACAGGTTTCGGGGAGGCAATGAGCAGTTCTTC. Its translation is CASSYRFRGGNEQFF.

The chain uses TRBV28 and TRBJ1-4, with TRBD1 identical over 8 bases. In germline, CDR1 is MDHEN, CDR2 SYDVKM. The CDR3 extends over 15 amino acids. V shed 6 bases and J 10 bases; nucleotides not matched to a gene: 13. This CDR3 is CASSYTPTTGAKLFF. Written as DNA, the CDR3 is TGTGCCAGCAGCTACACTCCTACGACAGGGGCAAAACTGTTTTTT.

Concerning this clonotype: A read error may be the cause here, since a much bigger clone is one base away. The CDR3 spells CACRRIQGGTDTQYF. CDR3 bases: TGTGCCTGCAGGCGTATACAGGGAGGCACAGATACGCAGTATTTT. The chain combines TRBV7-2 with TRBJ2-3, with a tentative D call TRBD1 (6 bases). The CDR3 is made up of 15 amino acids. Looked up from germline, CDR1 is SGHTA and CDR2 is FQGNSA. The full variable domain, its missing parts supplied by reference TRBV7-2 and TRBJ2-3, is GAGVSQSPSNKVTEKGKDVELRCDPISGHTALYWYRQSLGQGLEFLIYFQGNSAPDKSGLPSDRFSAERTGGSVSTLTIQRTQQEDSAVYLCACRRIQGGTDTQYFGPGTRLTVL.

This clonotype came up a few times. This sequence joins TRBV20-1 and TRBJ2-5; D is undetermined. CDR1 DFQATT and CDR2 SNEGSKA come from the germline V gene (reference sequence). V lost 6 bases to trimming and J lost 0 bases, with 5 bases between them. The CDR3 covers 11 residues. The CDR3 sequence is CSAQNQETQYF. The CDR3 DNA is TGCAGTGCACAGAACCAAGAGACCCAGTACTTC.

This clonotype was picked up many times. The CDR3 DNA follows: TGTGCCAGCAGTTTAGGGAGGGCGGGGACCCAGTACTTC. Amino acids: CASSLGRAGTQYF. This chain uses TRBV12-3 or TRBV12-4 with TRBJ2-5; maybe TRBD2 (6 bases). The CDR3 extends over 13 amino acids. The V end was cut by 1 base, the J end by 7 bases, with 10 bases between.

This clonotype occurred a few times. The chain carries TRBV12-3 or TRBV12-4 and TRBJ2-2, with D perhaps TRBD2 (5 bases). V was clipped by 4 bases and J by 6 bases, with 12 bases between them. The CDR3 is 14 amino acids. The CDR3 DNA sequence: TGTGCCAGCAGTTCCGGGGTAAATCCCGGGGAGCTGTTTTTT. It encodes CASSSGVNPGELFF.

This clonotype has a count of ten or more. The V call is TRBV10-3, the J call TRBJ2-7; D remains unclear. This CDR3 region has 14 residues. V was clipped by 0 bases and J by 9 bases, with 15 bases between them. CDR1 is ENHRY and CDR2 is SYGVKD in the germline V gene. CDR3 loop: CAISESKGPTGQYF. DNA of the CDR3: TGTGCCATCAGTGAGTCGAAGGGCCCAACGGGGCAGTACTTC.

At least ten counts were recorded for this clonotype. This chain joins TRBV15 and TRBJ2-1, with D unresolved. The germline V gene encodes CDR1 LNHNV and CDR2 YYDKDF (reference sequence). With 0 bases removed from V and 5 bases from J, the gap between germline ends came to 5 bases. CDR3 length equals 13 residues. CDR3 in amino acids: CATSRDPNNEQFF. In nucleotides, the CDR3 is TGTGCCACCAGCAGAGATCCAAACAATGAGCAGTTCTTC. The full variable domain, completed using reference TRBV15 and TRBJ2-1, is DAMVIQNPRYQVTQFGKPVTLSCSQTLNHNVMYWYQQKSSQAPKLLFHYYDKDFNNEADTPDNFQSRRPNTSFCFLDIRSPGLGDTAMYLCATSRDPNNEQFFGPGTRLTVL.

This clonotype was recorded many times. This chain links TRBV7-2 with TRBJ2-5, with 12 bases that match TRBD2. The CDR3 is made up of 16 amino acids. Per germline, CDR1 SGHTA and CDR2 FQGNSA. The V gene end was trimmed by 7 bases and the J gene end by 4 bases; junction bases not matched to a gene: 10. The CDR3 sequence: CASTPRGLAGGETQYF. CDR3 sequence (DNA): TGTGCCAGCACCCCCCGGGGACTAGCGGGCGGAGAGACCCAGTACTTC.

A word on this clonotype: This may stem from a read error, because a much larger clone lies one nucleotide away. The rearrangement uses TRBV7-9 and TRBJ2-5; D is undetermined. The V gene lost 1 base and the J gene lost 2 bases, with 20 bases spanning the gap. The CDR3 spans 18 residues. The germline gives CDR1 SEHNR, CDR2 FQNEAQ (reference sequence). DNA for the CDR3: TGTGCCAGCAGCTTAGTAGTAATTGGGGATCCTGCGCAAGAGACCCAGTACTTC. Its translation is CASSLVVIGDPAQETQYF.

Only a few counts were recorded for this clonotype. It may be a read error: a sequence one base away is much more abundant. The rearrangement joins TRBV10-1 to TRBJ2-7; D might be TRBD1 (5 bases). The CDR3 contains 13 residues. In germline, CDR1 is WNHNN, CDR2 SYGVQD (reference sequence). Trimming shortened V by 6 bases and J by 0 bases, and 9 bases separated the two germline ends. The DNA for the CDR3 is TGCGCCAGCAGCCCGGACATCTCCTACGAGCAGTACTTC. Translating it yields CASSPDISYEQYF.

CDR3 sequence: CASSEEAGTEAFF. The CDR3 DNA sequence: TGTGCCAGCAGTGAAGAAGCAGGGACTGAAGCTTTCTTT. The chain joins TRBV2 to TRBJ1-1; the D gene is possibly TRBD1 (5 bases). This CDR3 has 13 residues. The V end was cut by 1 base, the J end by 5 bases, with 8 bases between. Looked up from germline, CDR1 is SNHLY and CDR2 is FYNNEI.

This chain uses TRBV6-5 with TRBJ2-5; 8 nucleotides match TRBD1. The CDR3 loop spans 15 amino acids. Germline values: CDR1 MNHEY, CDR2 SVGAGI. Germline trimming cut 7 bases from V and 4 bases from J; bases unmatched to any gene: 11. For the CDR3, the DNA is TGTGCCAGCAAGACCCGCAGGGGGCGAGGAGAGACCCAGTACTTC. It translates to CASKTRRGRGETQYF.

This clonotype was counted ten times or more. V is TRBV12-3 or TRBV12-4 and J is TRBJ1-4; D is unresolved. CDR3 length: 14 residues. V lost 3 bases and J 7 bases, leaving 12 bases between the germline ends. This chain's CDR3 is CASSLSNLVEKLFF. The CDR3 DNA reads as TGTGCCAGCAGTTTGAGTAACCTTGTTGAAAAACTGTTTTTT.

There are many counts of this clonotype. The chain is built from TRBV7-2 and TRBJ2-5, with a tentative D call TRBD1 (6 bases). Germline CDR1 is SGHTA and CDR2 is FQGNSA. CDR3 size: 15 residues. The V end lost 1 base, the J end lost 1 base, and 10 bases lay between the germline ends. CDR3 DNA: TGTGCCAGCAGCTTAGTGAGGGGGTCCCAAGAGACCCAGTACTTC. Translation: CASSLVRGSQETQYF.

This clonotype was observed a few times. The chain recombines TRBV5-1 with TRBJ2-5; 7 bases match TRBD1. There are 15 residues in the CDR3. V dropped 9 bases and J dropped 2; count of bases not matched to a gene: 13. Germline CDR1 is SGHRS and CDR2 is YFSETQ. The DNA for the CDR3 is TGCGCCACCGGGCCCCAGGGCAGGGGGCAAGAGACCCAGTACTTC. Its protein product is CATGPQGRGQETQYF.

J is TRBJ2-5 and V is TRBV15; D tentatively fits TRBD1 or TRBD2 (6 bases each). Deletions cut 9 bases from V and 11 bases from J, with 28 bases between. This CDR3 region has 15 residues. CDR1 is LNHNV and CDR2 is YYDKDF in the germline V gene (reference sequence). CDR3 in DNA: TGTGCCACGTCGACAGGATCCGCATTCGGGGGTGAGCAGTACTTC. Protein product: CATSTGSAFGGEQYF.

This chain links TRBV7-2 with TRBJ1-2, with TRBD1 as a possible D gene (6 bases). V gave up 5 bases and J gave up 0 bases, with 10 bases separating them. The CDR3 contains 14 residues. Looked up from germline, CDR1 is SGHTA and CDR2 is FQGNSA. CDR3 sequence reads: CASSQTGSNYGYTF. The CDR3 coding sequence is TGTGCCAGCAGCCAGACAGGATCTAACTATGGCTACACCTTC.